A selection of T cell receptor beta chains follows, all from one sample in a study of blood T cell repertoires in COVID-19. The table came from immunoSEQ multiplex PCR; TCRdb's copy has only in-frame clones and leaves some out. The sample gives 200,000 to 250,000 clones, roughly four fifths of which show up once; 8.9% is in the top ten. The source material was peripheral blood. The receptors stem from a man older than 75 with acute or convalescent COVID-19. The CDR3 runs from the conserved cysteine through the conserved F or W. Fields, in order: V gene, D gene, CDR3 length, clone size, J gene, CDR3 DNA, CDR3 protein. A D gene is named only where the DNA matches it firmly. Only some rows state a clone size, as once, few, many or a class for expanded clones.

V gene: TRBV7-2
D gene: -
CDR3 length: 15
clone size: -
J gene: TRBJ1-3
CDR3 DNA: TGTGCCAGCAGCGGCGGCCGCGGCTCTGGAAACACCATATATTTT
CDR3 protein: CASSGGRGSGNTIYF

V gene: TRBV6-4
D gene: TRBD1
CDR3 length: 15
clone size: -
J gene: TRBJ2-2
CDR3 DNA: TGTGCCAGCAGCCGGGACAGGGGGGACGCCGGGGAGCTGTTTTTT
CDR3 protein: CASSRDRGDAGELFF

V gene: TRBV19
D gene: -
CDR3 length: 14
clone size: -
J gene: TRBJ1-5
CDR3 DNA: TGTGCCAGTAGTAAGGGAAGAAGGGGCCAGCCCCAGCATTTT
CDR3 protein: CASSKGRRGQPQHF

V gene: TRBV5-5
D gene: -
CDR3 length: 18
clone size: once
J gene: TRBJ1-4
CDR3 DNA: TGTGCCAGCAGCTCTCTCGAGGAGACTTGGGCAACTAATGAAAAACTGTTTTTT
CDR3 protein: CASSSLEETWATNEKLFF

V gene: TRBV4-1
D gene: -
CDR3 length: 13
clone size: few
J gene: TRBJ1-1
CDR3 DNA: TGCGCCAGCAGCCAAGGGCAGGGTGCTGAAGCTTTCTTT
CDR3 protein: CASSQGQGAEAFF

V gene: TRBV2
D gene: -
CDR3 length: 15
clone size: -
J gene: TRBJ2-4
CDR3 DNA: TGTGCCAGCAGTGAGGGCAGGGGAGCCAAAAACATTCAGTACTTC
CDR3 protein: CASSEGRGAKNIQYF

V gene: TRBV27
D gene: TRBD1
CDR3 length: 16
clone size: -
J gene: TRBJ2-1
CDR3 DNA: TGTGCCAGCAGTTTCGGACAGGCAAGCTCCTACAATGAGCAGTTCTTC
CDR3 protein: CASSFGQASSYNEQFF

V gene: TRBV21-1
D gene: -
CDR3 length: 17
clone size: once
J gene: TRBJ2-3
CDR3 DNA: TGTGCCAGCAGCAAAGGTAACAGGGGGCGCCCCCCAGATACGCAGTATTTT
CDR3 protein: CASSKGNRGRPPDTQYF

V gene: TRBV2
D gene: TRBD1
CDR3 length: 13
clone size: -
J gene: TRBJ1-1
CDR3 DNA: TGTGCCAGCAGTAGGGGGCGTTTGACTGAAGCTTTCTTT
CDR3 protein: CASSRGRLTEAFF

V gene: TRBV7-3
D gene: -
CDR3 length: 16
clone size: few
J gene: TRBJ1-2
CDR3 DNA: TGTGCCAGCAGCTTAAAACATGGGGAGGCGAACTATGGCTACACCTTC
CDR3 protein: CASSLKHGEANYGYTF

V gene: TRBV2
D gene: TRBD2
CDR3 length: 18
clone size: once
J gene: TRBJ2-5
CDR3 DNA: TGTGCCAGCAGACATACCGGGACTAGCGGGAGAGGGGCGGGGACCCAGTACTTC
CDR3 protein: CASRHTGTSGRGAGTQYF

V gene: TRBV19
D gene: -
CDR3 length: 16
clone size: -
J gene: TRBJ2-7
CDR3 DNA: TGTGCCAGTAGTATAGAATCAGGACAGCTCTCCTACGAGCAGTACTTC
CDR3 protein: CASSIESGQLSYEQYF